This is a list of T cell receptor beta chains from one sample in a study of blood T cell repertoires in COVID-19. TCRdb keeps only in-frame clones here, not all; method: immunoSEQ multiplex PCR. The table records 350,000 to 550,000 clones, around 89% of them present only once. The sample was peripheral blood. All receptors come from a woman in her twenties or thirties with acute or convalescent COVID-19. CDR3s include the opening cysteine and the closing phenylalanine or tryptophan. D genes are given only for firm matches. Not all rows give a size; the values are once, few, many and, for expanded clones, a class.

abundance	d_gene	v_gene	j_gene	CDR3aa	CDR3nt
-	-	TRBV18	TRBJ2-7	CASSPGLSYEQYF	TGTGCCAGCTCACCGGGGCTCTCCTACGAGCAGTACTTC
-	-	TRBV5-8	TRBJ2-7	CASSLRGYEQYF	TGTGCCAGCAGCTTGAGGGGTTACGAGCAGTACTTC
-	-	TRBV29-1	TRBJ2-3	CSVVLGTDTQYF	TGCAGCGTTGTACTAGGGACAGATACGCAGTATTTT
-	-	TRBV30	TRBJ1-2	CAWTGDVGGYTF	TGTGCCTGGACGGGGGACGTCGGTGGCTACACCTTC
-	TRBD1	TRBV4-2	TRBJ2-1	CASSQPGQGGGDEQFF	TGTGCCAGCAGCCAACCGGGACAGGGGGGGGGCGATGAGCAGTTCTTC
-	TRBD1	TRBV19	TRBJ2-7	CASSLGTGSYEQYF	TGTGCCAGTAGTTTAGGGACAGGGTCCTACGAGCAGTACTTC
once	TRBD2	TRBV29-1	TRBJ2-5	CSVASGGTREAQYF	TGCAGCGTTGCTAGCGGGGGTACCCGAGAGGCCCAGTACTTC
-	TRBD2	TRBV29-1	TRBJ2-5	CSVPPGTSGGRETQYF	TGCAGCGTTCCCCCCGGGACTAGCGGGGGGCGAGAGACCCAGTACTTC
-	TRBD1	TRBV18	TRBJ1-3	CASSPVKDRGGRNTIYF	TGTGCCAGCTCACCCGTGAAGGACAGGGGAGGAAGAAACACCATATATTTT
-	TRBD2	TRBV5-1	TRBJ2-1	CASSVAPGLAVYNEQFF	TGCGCCAGCAGCGTTGCCCCGGGACTAGCGGTATACAATGAGCAGTTCTTC
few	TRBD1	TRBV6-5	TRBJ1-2	CASSDRVSRRTF	TGTGCCAGCAGCGACAGGGTTAGTAGACGCACCTTC
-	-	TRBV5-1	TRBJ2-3	CASSLRGWDTQYF	TGCGCCAGCAGCTTGCGAGGGTGGGATACGCAGTATTTT
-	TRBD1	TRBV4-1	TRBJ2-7	CASSYDRGTDEQYF	TGCGCCAGCAGCTACGACAGGGGAACGGACGAGCAGTACTTC
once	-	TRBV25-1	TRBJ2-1	CASSEVSQTNNEQFF	TGTGCCAGCAGTGAGGTGTCACAAACCAACAATGAGCAGTTCTTC
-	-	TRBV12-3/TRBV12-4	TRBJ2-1	CASSRTGGEQFF	TGTGCCAGCAGCCGGACTGGCGGCGAGCAGTTCTTC
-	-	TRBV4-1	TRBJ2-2	CASSQDAVTTGELFF	TGCGCCAGCAGCCAAGATGCAGTAACCACCGGGGAGCTGTTTTTT
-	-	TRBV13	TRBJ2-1	CASSWTERTYNEQFF	TGTGCCAGCAGCTGGACAGAGCGGACCTACAATGAGCAGTTCTTC
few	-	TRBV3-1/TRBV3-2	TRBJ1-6	CASSQDPDSPLHF	TGTGCCAGCAGCCAAGACCCGGATTCACCCCTCCACTTT
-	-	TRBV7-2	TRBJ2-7	CASSLDRYYEQYF	TGTGCCAGCAGCTTAGACAGGTACTACGAGCAGTACTTC
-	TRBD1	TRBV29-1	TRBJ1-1	CSVEGTGGFGSTEAFF	TGCAGCGTTGAGGGGACAGGGGGTTTCGGGAGCACTGAAGCTTTCTTT